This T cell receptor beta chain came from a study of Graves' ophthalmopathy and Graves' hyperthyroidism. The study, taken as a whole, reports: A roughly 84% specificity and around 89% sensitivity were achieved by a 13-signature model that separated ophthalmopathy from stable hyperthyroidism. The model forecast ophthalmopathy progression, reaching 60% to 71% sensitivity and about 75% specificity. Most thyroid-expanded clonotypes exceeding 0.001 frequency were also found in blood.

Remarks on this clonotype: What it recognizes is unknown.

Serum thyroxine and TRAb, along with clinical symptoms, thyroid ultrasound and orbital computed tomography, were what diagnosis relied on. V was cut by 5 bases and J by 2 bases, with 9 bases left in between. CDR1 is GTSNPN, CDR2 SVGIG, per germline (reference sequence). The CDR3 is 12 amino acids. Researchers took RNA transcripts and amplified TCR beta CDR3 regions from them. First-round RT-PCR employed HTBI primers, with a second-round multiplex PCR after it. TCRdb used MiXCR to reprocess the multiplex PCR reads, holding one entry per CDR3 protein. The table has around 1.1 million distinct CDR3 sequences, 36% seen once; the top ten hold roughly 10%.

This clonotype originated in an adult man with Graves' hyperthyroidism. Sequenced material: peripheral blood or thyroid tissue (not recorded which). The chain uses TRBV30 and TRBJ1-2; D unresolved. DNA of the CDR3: TGTGCCTGGTTCTCCGGGAACTATGGCTACACCTTC. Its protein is CAWFSGNYGYTF.